The present T cell receptor beta chain was sequenced within a study of T cell responses to AZD1222 COVID-19 vaccine. Whole-study findings and limits: Only a handful of AZD1222 recipients tested seropositive at baseline. White British ancestry dominated among donors, who included more females, and clonal diversity was possibly underestimated. Variant regions that are unmutated are reportedly the target of nearly half of spike-specific TCRs.

Germline CDR1 is SEHNR and CDR2 is FQNEAQ (reference sequence). V shed 5 bases, J shed 7 bases, and the junction held 7 bases outside the gene matches. CDR3 length equals 14 residues. As to this clone: Its antigen is as yet unknown.

Some clones are missing from TCRdb's copy, which holds only in-frame ones; the method was immunoSEQ multiplex PCR. In the table there are about 130,000 clones, approximately 90% of which are singletons. The J gene is TRBJ2-1, the V gene TRBV7-9; TRBD2 matches 8 bases. This receptor was obtained from an adult in good health. The sample was peripheral blood, taken on day 0 of AZD1222 vaccination. CDR3 sequence (DNA): TGTGCCAGCAGCCCCGGGGGGGCGAGGAATGAGCAGTTCTTC. Translating gives CASSPGGARNEQFF.